Below are 26 T cell receptor beta chains sequenced from a single sample in a study of beta chain features in type 1 diabetes. Study findings and constraints: Significant though moderate, a shortening of TCRB CDR3s appeared in all four CD4+ subsets of Type 1 diabetes patients.

The antigens of these receptors remain unknown. The authors reverse transcribed all of the isolated RNA, so sequencing captured expressed TCRB transcripts. Sequencing used immunoSEQ multiplex PCR; TCRdb keeps in-frame clones, though not all of them. Of tens of thousands of clones listed, roughly 70% are singletons. Specimen: Tregs from blood. The receptors were gathered from a man aged 25-45 years with type 1 diabetes. Some clones in this sample may be carry-over from other donors' samples.

V usage is TRBV30 and J usage is TRBJ2-7; D call uncertain. This CDR3 is 14 amino acids long. Germline CDR1 reads GTSNPN; CDR2 reads SVGIG (reference sequence). V lost 2 bases and J lost 1, with 12 bases in between. The CDR3 loop is CAWSRQVLSYEQYF. The CDR3 nucleotides are TGTGCCTGGAGTAGGCAGGTCCTTTCCTACGAGCAGTACTTC.

The V gene is TRBV2, the J gene TRBJ1-2; D gene ambiguous. The CDR3 consists of 12 residues. V shed 3 bases and J shed 8 bases, with 10 bases lying between them. Germline V gives CDR1 SNHLY, CDR2 FYNNEI. The CDR3 spells CASSERLGGYTF. The CDR3 region has the DNA TGTGCCAGCAGTGAGCGGCTTGGGGGCTACACCTTC. Looking up the rest from reference TRBV2 and TRBJ1-2 gives the full variable domain: EPEVTQTPSHQVTQMGQEVILRCVPISNHLYFYWYRQILGQKVEFLVSFYNNEISEKSEIFDDQFSVERPDGSNFTLKIRSTKLEDSAMYFCASSERLGGYTFGSGTRLTVV.

V and J are TRBV6-5 and TRBJ2-7, with TRBD1 as a possible D gene (5 bases). V dropped 3 bases and J dropped 3 bases, with 15 bases sitting between them. Per the germline V gene, CDR1 is MNHEY and CDR2 is SVGAGI. The CDR3 loop spans 15 amino acids. The CDR3 DNA sequence: TGTGCCAGCAGTTATGAACGCGACAGACTCTACGAGCAGTACTTC. It specifies CASSYERDRLYEQYF.

The gene calls are TRBV15 and TRBJ1-2, with 9 bases aligning to TRBD1. CDR1 LNHNV and CDR2 YYDKDF come from the germline V gene (reference sequence). V was pared by 2 bases and J by 8 bases, with 12 bases of the junction left unmatched. This CDR3 region has 16 residues. The CDR3 reads CATSRITNRGPEGYTF. The CDR3 DNA reads as TGTGCCACCAGCAGAATAACAAACAGGGGGCCTGAAGGCTACACCTTC.

This rearrangement joins TRBV2 to TRBJ1-1; TRBD1 might be the D (6 bases). The CDR3 consists of 14 residues. The germline V gene encodes CDR1 SNHLY and CDR2 FYNNEI. The V and J ends lost 2 bases and 4 bases respectively, with 11 bases between them. CDR3 residues: CASSEMTGGTEAFF. The CDR3 coding sequence is TGTGCCAGCAGTGAAATGACAGGCGGCACTGAAGCTTTCTTT.

This sequence joins TRBV5-6 and TRBJ2-5; no clear D gene. The J call may be mistaken, given a closer DNA end match to TRBJ2-7. Germline V gives CDR1 SGHDT, CDR2 YYEEEE. This CDR3 region has 12 residues. CDR3: CASSSFPYEQYF. The CDR3 nucleotides read TGTGCCAGCAGCTCCTTTCCCTACGAGCAGTACTTC.

This clone was counted only a few times. V and J are TRBV5-4 and TRBJ2-1, with TRBD2 identical over 12 bases. Losses at the gene ends were 4 bases for V and 3 bases for J; bases not matched to a gene: 11. Germline CDR1 reads SGHNT; CDR2 reads YYREEE (reference sequence). The CDR3 runs 18 residues. The CDR3 DNA is TGTGCCAGCAGCACTGGGCTAGCGGGGGGGCACAACTACAATGAGCAGTTCTTC. It yields the protein CASSTGLAGGHNYNEQFF.

The rearrangement uses TRBV5-4 and TRBJ2-3; 8 nucleotides agree with TRBD2. V was pared by 1 base and J by 6 bases, with 10 bases of the junction left unmatched. Germline assignment: CDR1 SGHNT and CDR2 YYREEE (reference sequence). The CDR3 contains 16 residues. CDR3 protein: CASSLRAGGAADTQYF. The CDR3 bases are TGTGCCAGCAGCTTGCGCGCGGGGGGAGCAGCCGATACGCAGTATTTT.

The CDR3 nucleotides read TGTGCCAGCAGTTTGGGGGACAGGGGAATTAATTCACCCCTCCACTTT. Its translation: CASSLGDRGINSPLHF. The chain joins TRBV7-9 to TRBJ1-6; 10 bases agree with TRBD1. Germline V CDR1 and CDR2: SEHNR, FQNEAQ (reference sequence). After removal of 6 bases from V and 6 bases from J, the junction contained 8 bases not matched to a gene. This CDR3 has 16 amino acids.

The chain joins TRBV6-5 to TRBJ2-7; no definite D call. CDR3 length equals 13 residues. Between the trimmed V and J ends, which lost 6 bases and 0 bases, there was a span of 9 bases. Germline values: CDR1 MNHEY, CDR2 SVGAGI. Here the CDR3 reads CASRTYNSYEQYF. The DNA for the CDR3 is TGTGCCAGCAGGACATACAACTCCTACGAGCAGTACTTC.

V gene TRBV18 combines with J gene TRBJ1-1; D is undetermined. CDR1 and CDR2 from the germline V gene are KGHSH and LQKENI. The CDR3 is 15 amino acids. V gave up 4 bases and J gave up 0 bases, with 12 bases separating them. CDR3 protein: CASSLVGRVNTEAFF. The DNA of the CDR3 is TGTGCCAGCTCACTAGTAGGGAGAGTGAACACTGAAGCTTTCTTT. The entire variable domain, with the rest obtained from reference TRBV18 and TRBJ1-1, is as follows: NAGVMQNPRHLVRRRGQEARLRCSPMKGHSHVYWYRQLPEEGLKFMVYLQKENIIDESGMPKERFSAEFPKEGPSILRIQQVVRGDSAAYFCASSLVGRVNTEAFFGQGTRLTVV.

The CDR3 DNA follows: TGTGCCAGCAGTGATCCACAGCGGGGGGGCGGGGATACGCAGTATTTT. Residues: CASSDPQRGGGDTQYF. The chain uses TRBV2 and TRBJ2-3; 10 nucleotides line up with TRBD2. This CDR3 is built from 16 residues. The germline gives CDR1 SNHLY, CDR2 FYNNEI. Trimming removed 3 bases from V and 6 bases from J; junction bases left unmatched: 9.

This clone was detected only once. The chain is built from TRBV30 and TRBJ1-2, with a weak D call TRBD1 (6 bases). The CDR3 spans 13 residues. Trimming removed 1 base from V and 5 bases from J, with 11 bases in between. Germline V CDR1 and CDR2: GTSNPN, SVGIG (reference sequence). In DNA form, the CDR3 reads TGTGCCTGGAGTGCAGGGGACCTGTATGGCTACACCTTC. This gives the protein CAWSAGDLYGYTF.

The chain has TRBV19 and TRBJ1-3; D not resolved. Germline CDR1 and CDR2: LNHDA and SQIVND (reference sequence). The ends were cut back, 3 bases at V and 0 bases at J, with 15 bases in the middle. CDR3 length equals 17 residues. Here the CDR3 reads CASSILPEGNSGNTIYF. The CDR3 coding sequence is TGTGCCAGTAGTATCCTTCCTGAGGGAAACTCTGGAAACACCATATATTTT.

Only one count was recorded for this clone. This chain connects TRBV29-1 to TRBJ2-1; D not resolved. Trimming pared 1 base from V and 5 bases from J, leaving 9 bases between. CDR1 and CDR2 (germline): SQVTM, ANQGSEA. The length of the CDR3 is 13 residues. The CDR3 loop reads CSVEGLVDNEQFF. Here the CDR3 DNA reads TGCAGCGTTGAAGGGCTAGTGGACAATGAGCAGTTCTTC.

V is TRBV15 and J is TRBJ1-2; D may be TRBD1 (5 bases). The ends were cut back, 5 bases at V and 7 bases at J, with 14 bases in the middle. This CDR3 has 13 amino acids. The germline gives CDR1 LNHNV, CDR2 YYDKDF (reference sequence). The CDR3 sequence is CATSDRSRVGYTF. The CDR3 DNA sequence: TGTGCCACCAGCGATAGGAGCAGGGTTGGCTACACCTTC.

J is TRBJ2-5 and V is TRBV10-3; 9 bases are a match to TRBD1. V was clipped by 2 bases and J by 5 bases; unmatched bases: 12. The CDR3 has 17 residues. In germline, CDR1 is ENHRY, CDR2 SYGVKD. The DNA of the CDR3 is TGTGCCATCAGTGAGACCCTACAGGGGGCGCATAGGGAGACCCAGTACTTC. This gives the protein CAISETLQGAHRETQYF.

This chain uses TRBV28 with TRBJ2-2; TRBD1 might be the D (7 bases). Per germline, CDR1 MDHEN and CDR2 SYDVKM. The CDR3 has 15 residues. Trimming left V 8 bases short and J 6 bases short, with 19 bases between. The CDR3 here is CASGSQGGWAGELFF. The CDR3 DNA reads TGTGCCAGCGGGTCCCAGGGGGGATGGGCCGGGGAGCTGTTTTTT.

J is TRBJ2-7 and V is TRBV28, with TRBD2 identical over 14 bases. This CDR3 contains 18 residues. CDR1 is MDHEN and CDR2 is SYDVKM in the germline V gene. The V and J ends lost 2 bases and 0 bases, in that order; junction bases with no gene match: 6. CDR3 in amino acids: CASSLGGTSGGSSYEQYF. The CDR3 region has the DNA TGTGCCAGCAGTTTAGGGGGGACTAGCGGGGGCTCCTCCTACGAGCAGTACTTC.

V gene TRBV7-8 combines with J gene TRBJ2-1; the D gene is possibly TRBD1 (5 bases). Deletions cut 3 bases from V and 5 bases from J, with 8 bases between. This CDR3 region has 13 residues. Germline values: CDR1 SGHVS, CDR2 FQNEAQ. The DNA of the CDR3 is TGTGCCAGCAGCTTGGGGCGCAACAATGAGCAGTTCTTC. As protein: CASSLGRNNEQFF.

V and J are TRBV19 and TRBJ2-1; 7 bases agree with TRBD2. V shed 4 bases and J 8 bases; nucleotides not matched to a gene: 14. This CDR3 has 16 residues. Germline CDR1 LNHDA, CDR2 SQIVND (reference sequence). CDR3: CASSTHPQRGEDEQFF. The CDR3 DNA follows: TGTGCCAGTAGTACCCACCCTCAACGGGGGGAAGATGAGCAGTTCTTC.

This sequence joins TRBV19 and TRBJ2-2; TRBD1 matches at 9 bases. Germline V gene data show CDR1 as LNHDA and CDR2 as SQIVND (reference sequence). The CDR3 loop spans 14 amino acids. V lost 8 bases to trimming and J lost 7 bases; unmatched junction nucleotides: 8. CDR3 sequence (DNA): TGTGCCAGTTTAAACAGGGGGCTAAGCGGGGAGCTGTTTTTT. Translated, it gives CASLNRGLSGELFF.

This chain connects TRBV2 to TRBJ1-4; no reliable D call. V was clipped by 7 bases and J by 8 bases, with 17 bases between them. Germline lookup yields CDR1 SNHLY and CDR2 FYNNEI. The CDR3 totals 14 residues. The CDR3: CASTRSARREKLFF. For the CDR3, the DNA is TGTGCCAGCACCCGGTCCGCTCGGCGGGAAAAACTGTTTTTT.

The chain combines TRBV5-1 with TRBJ2-6; D possibly corresponds to TRBD2 (5 bases). The V gene's germline CDR1 is SGHRS and CDR2 YFSETQ. The CDR3 runs 17 residues. The V end lost 4 bases, the J end lost 4 bases, and 18 bases lay between the germline ends. The CDR3 reads CASSREGSARGANVLTF. The CDR3 region has the DNA TGCGCCAGCAGCCGGGAAGGCTCGGCGCGAGGGGCCAACGTCCTGACTTTC. Full variable domain (outside the CDR3, taken from reference TRBV5-1 and TRBJ2-6): KAGVTQTPRYLIKTRGQQVTLSCSPISGHRSVSWYQQTPGQGLQFLFEYFSETQRNKGNFPGRFSGRQFSNSRSEMNVSTLELGDSALYLCASSREGSARGANVLTFGAGSRLTVL.

The chain is built from TRBV11-1 and TRBJ2-7; a possible D gene is TRBD1 (8 bases). V lost 6 bases, J lost 5 bases, and 17 bases lay in between. Germline CDR1 reads SGHAT; CDR2 reads FQDESV (reference sequence). The CDR3 is 14 residues long. The CDR3 loop reads CASRSGTGPHEQYF. DNA of the CDR3: TGTGCCAGCAGGAGCGGGACAGGTCCCCACGAGCAGTACTTC.

The chain is built from TRBV2 and TRBJ2-1, with D perhaps TRBD2 (6 bases). Germline lookup yields CDR1 SNHLY and CDR2 FYNNEI. The length of the CDR3 is 15 residues. V was trimmed by 6 bases and J by 0 bases, leaving 12 bases between them. The DNA of the CDR3 is TGTGCCAGCAGCAGGGACTTAAACTCCTACAATGAGCAGTTCTTC. This translates into CASSRDLNSYNEQFF.